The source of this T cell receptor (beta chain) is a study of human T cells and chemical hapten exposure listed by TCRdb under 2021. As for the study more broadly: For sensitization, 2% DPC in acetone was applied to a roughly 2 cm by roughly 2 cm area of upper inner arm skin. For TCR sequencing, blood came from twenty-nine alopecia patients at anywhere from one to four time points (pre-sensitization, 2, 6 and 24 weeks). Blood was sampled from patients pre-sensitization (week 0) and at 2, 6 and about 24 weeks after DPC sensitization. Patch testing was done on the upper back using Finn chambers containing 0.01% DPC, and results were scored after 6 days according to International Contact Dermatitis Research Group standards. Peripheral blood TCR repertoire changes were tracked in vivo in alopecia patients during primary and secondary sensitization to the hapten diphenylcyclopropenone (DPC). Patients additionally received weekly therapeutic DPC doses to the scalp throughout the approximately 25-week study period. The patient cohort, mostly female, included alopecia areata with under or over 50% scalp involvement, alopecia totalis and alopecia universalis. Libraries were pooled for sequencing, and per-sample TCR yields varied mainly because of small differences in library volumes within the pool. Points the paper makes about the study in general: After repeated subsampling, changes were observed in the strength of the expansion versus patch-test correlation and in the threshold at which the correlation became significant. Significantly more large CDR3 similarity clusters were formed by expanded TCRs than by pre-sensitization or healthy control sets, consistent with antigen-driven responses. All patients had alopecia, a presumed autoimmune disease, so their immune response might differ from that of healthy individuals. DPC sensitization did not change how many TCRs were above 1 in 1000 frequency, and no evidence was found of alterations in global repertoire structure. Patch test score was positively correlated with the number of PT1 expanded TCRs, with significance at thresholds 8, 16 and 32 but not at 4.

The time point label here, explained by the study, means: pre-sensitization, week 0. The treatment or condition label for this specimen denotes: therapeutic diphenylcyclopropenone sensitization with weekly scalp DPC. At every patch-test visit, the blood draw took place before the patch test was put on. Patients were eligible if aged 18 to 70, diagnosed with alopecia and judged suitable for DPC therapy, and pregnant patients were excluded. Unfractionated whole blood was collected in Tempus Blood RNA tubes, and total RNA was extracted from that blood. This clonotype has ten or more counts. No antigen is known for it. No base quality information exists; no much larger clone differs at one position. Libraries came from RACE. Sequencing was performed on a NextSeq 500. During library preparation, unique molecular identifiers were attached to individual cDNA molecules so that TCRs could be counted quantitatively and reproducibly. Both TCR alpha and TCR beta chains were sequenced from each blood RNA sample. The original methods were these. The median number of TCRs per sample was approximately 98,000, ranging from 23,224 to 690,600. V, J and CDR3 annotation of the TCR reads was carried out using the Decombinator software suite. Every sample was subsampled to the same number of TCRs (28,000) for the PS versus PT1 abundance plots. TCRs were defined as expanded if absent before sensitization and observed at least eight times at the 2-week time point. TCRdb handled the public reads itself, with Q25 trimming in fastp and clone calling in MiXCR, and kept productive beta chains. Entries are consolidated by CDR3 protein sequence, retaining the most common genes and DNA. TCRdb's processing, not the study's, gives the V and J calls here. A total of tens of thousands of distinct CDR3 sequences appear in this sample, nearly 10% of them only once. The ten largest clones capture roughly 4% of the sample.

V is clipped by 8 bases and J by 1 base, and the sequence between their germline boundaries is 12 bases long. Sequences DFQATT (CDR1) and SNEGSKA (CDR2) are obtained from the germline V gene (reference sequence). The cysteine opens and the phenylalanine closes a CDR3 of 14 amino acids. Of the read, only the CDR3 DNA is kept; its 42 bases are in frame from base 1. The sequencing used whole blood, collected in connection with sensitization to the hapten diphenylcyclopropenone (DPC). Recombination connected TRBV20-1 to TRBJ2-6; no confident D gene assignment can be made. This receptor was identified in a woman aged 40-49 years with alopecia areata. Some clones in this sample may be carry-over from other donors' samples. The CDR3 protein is CSTLLGSGANVLTF. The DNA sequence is TGCAGTACACTTTTGGGATCTGGGGCCAACGTCCTGACTTTC.